This T cell receptor (beta chain) was captured in a study of cytomegalovirus exposure and HLA in healthy donors. The V end lost 3 bases, the J end lost 0 bases, and 6 bases lay between the germline ends. Germline values: CDR1 SQVTM, CDR2 ANQGSEA. The CDR3 spans 13 residues. A multiplex PCR was run with 60 Vbeta primers and 13 Jbeta primers. TCRdb keeps only in-frame clones here, not all; method: immunoSEQ multiplex PCR. The table shows more than 150,000 clones, with roughly 80% occurring only once. The sequence derives from a woman under 40 in good health and CMV-seropositive. This sequence joins TRBV29-1 and TRBJ1-3; unclear D gene. Sequenced material: PBMCs. The DNA for the CDR3 is TGCAGCGTTGACGGGATCTCTGGAAACACCATATATTTT. Translated: CSVDGISGNTIYF.